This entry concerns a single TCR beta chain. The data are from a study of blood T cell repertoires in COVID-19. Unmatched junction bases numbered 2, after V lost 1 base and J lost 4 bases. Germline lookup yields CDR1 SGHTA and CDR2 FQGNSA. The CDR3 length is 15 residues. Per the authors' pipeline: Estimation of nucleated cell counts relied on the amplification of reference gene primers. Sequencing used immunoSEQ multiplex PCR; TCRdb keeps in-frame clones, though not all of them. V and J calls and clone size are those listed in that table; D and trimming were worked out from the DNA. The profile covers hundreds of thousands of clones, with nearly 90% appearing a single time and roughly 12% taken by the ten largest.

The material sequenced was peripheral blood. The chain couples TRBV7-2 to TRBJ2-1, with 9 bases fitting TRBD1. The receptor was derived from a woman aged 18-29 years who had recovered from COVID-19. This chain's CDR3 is CASSLEQGAYNEQFF. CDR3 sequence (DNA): TGTGCCAGCAGCTTAGAACAGGGGGCGTACAATGAGCAGTTCTTC. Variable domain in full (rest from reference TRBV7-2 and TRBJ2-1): GAGVSQSPSNKVTEKGKDVELRCDPISGHTALYWYRQSLGQGLEFLIYFQGNSAPDKSGLPSDRFSAERTGGSVSTLTIQRTQQEDSAVYLCASSLEQGAYNEQFFGPGTRLTVL.